This note documents a single TCR beta chain sequence. The antigen is not known. This specimen belongs to a study of T cells in Graves' hyperthyroidism and ophthalmopathy. Whole-study findings and limits: Peripheral blood also featured most of the thyroid clonotypes expanded above 0.001. The model foresaw ophthalmopathy a median about 6.1 months prior to onset.

Exclusion followed for patients with uncontrolled infection, other autoimmune disease, pregnancy or lactation. The investigators amplified TCR beta CDR3 regions from RNA transcripts. During a first-round RT-PCR of the TCR CDR3, the HTBI primer set was used. TCRdb re-called the multiplex PCR reads with MiXCR, one entry per CDR3 protein. The table includes hundreds of thousands of distinct CDR3 sequences, 20% to 25% detected once. Germline CDR1 and CDR2: LGHDT and YNNKEL (reference sequence). The V end was cut by 4 bases, the J end by 3 bases, with 7 bases between. The CDR3 spans 12 residues. This rearrangement joins TRBV3-1 to TRBJ2-7; D not certain. The TCR originated in a man under 40 with Graves' ophthalmopathy. Sequencing was done on a sample of blood. CDR3: CASSPNYYEQYF. The CDR3 nucleotides are TGTGCCAGCAGCCCCAACTACTACGAGCAGTACTTC.